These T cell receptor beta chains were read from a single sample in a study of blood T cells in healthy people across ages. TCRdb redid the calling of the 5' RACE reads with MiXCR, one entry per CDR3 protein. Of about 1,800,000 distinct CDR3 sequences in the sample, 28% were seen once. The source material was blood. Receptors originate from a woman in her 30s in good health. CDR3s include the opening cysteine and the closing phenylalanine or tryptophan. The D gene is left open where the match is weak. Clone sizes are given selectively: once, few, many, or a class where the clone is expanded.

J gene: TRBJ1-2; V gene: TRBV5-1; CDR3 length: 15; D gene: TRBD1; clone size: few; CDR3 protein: CASKLQGATHYGYTF; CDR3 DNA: TGCGCCAGCAAGCTTCAGGGGGCGACCCACTATGGCTACACCTTC
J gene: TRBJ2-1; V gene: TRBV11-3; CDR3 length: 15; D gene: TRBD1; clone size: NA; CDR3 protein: CASSLVAQGINEQFF; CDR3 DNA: TGTGCCAGCAGCTTAGTGGCACAGGGGATAAATGAGCAGTTCTTC
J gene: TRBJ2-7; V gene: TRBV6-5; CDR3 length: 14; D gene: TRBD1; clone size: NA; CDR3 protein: CASSPWTGLREQYF; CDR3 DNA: TGTGCCAGCAGCCCGTGGACAGGGTTGAGGGAGCAGTACTTC
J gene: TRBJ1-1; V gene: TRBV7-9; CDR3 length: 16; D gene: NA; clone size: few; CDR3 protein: CASSFGGVKGNTEAFF; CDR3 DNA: TGTGCCAGCAGCTTTGGGGGTGTTAAGGGAAACACTGAAGCTTTCTTT
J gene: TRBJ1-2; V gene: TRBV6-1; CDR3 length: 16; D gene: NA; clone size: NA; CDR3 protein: CASSPGEMGWVYGYTF; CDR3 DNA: TGTGCCAGTAGCCCCGGAGAAATGGGTTGGGTCTATGGCTACACCTTC
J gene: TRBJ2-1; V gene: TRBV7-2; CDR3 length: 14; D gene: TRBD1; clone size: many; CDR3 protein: CASSPQQGDNEQFF; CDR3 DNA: TGTGCCAGCAGCCCACAACAGGGGGACAATGAGCAGTTCTTC
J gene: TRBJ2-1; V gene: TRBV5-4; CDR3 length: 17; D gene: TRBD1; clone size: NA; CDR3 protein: CASSLDTGQVGHNEQFF; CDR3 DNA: TGTGCCAGCAGCTTGGATACGGGACAGGTCGGACACAATGAGCAGTTCTTC
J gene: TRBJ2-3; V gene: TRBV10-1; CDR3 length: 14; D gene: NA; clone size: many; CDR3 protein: CASSPEGNADTQYF; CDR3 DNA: TGCGCCAGCAGTCCAGAGGGGAACGCAGATACGCAGTATTTT
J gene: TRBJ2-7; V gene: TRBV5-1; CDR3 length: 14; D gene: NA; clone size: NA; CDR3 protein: CASSLSRGRYEQYF; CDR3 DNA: TGCGCCAGCAGCTTGAGCAGGGGACGGTACGAGCAGTACTTC
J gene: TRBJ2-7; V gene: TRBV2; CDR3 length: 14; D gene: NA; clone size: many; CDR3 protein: CASSREGRDLEQYF; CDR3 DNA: TGTGCCAGCAGCCGAGAAGGCAGGGATCTCGAGCAGTACTTC
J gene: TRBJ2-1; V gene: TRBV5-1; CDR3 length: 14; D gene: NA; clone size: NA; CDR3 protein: CASSPTTSYNEQFF; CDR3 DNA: TGCGCCAGCAGCCCGACGACCTCCTACAATGAGCAGTTCTTC
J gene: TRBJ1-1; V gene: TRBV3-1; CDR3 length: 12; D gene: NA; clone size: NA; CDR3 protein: CTSSQDRTEAFF; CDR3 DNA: TGTACCAGCAGCCAAGACCGTACTGAAGCTTTCTTT
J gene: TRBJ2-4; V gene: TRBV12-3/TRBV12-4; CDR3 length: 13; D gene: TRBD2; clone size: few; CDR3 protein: CASTTVAAGEQYF; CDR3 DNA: TGTGCCAGCACCACCGTGGCGGCGGGGGAGCAGTACTTC
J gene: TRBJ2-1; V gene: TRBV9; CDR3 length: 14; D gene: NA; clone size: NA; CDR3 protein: CASSSGPGPNEQFF; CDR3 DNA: TGTGCCAGCAGCTCCGGACCAGGCCCCAATGAGCAGTTCTTC
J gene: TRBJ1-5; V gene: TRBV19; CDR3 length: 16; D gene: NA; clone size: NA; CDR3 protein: CASSIAGMLSNQPQHF; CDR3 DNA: TGTGCCAGTAGTATAGCAGGGATGCTTAGCAATCAGCCCCAGCATTTT
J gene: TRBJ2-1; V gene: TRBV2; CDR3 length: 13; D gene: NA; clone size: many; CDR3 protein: CASSEQGPNEQFF; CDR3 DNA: TGTGCCAGCAGTGAACAGGGGCCTAATGAGCAGTTCTTC
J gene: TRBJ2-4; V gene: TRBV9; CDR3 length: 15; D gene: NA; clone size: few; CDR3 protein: CASSPGRIDKNIQYF; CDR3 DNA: TGTGCCAGCAGCCCGGGACGGATCGACAAAAACATTCAGTACTTC
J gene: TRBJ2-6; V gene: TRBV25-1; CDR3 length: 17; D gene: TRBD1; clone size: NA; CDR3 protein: CASSKTGAFSGANVLTF; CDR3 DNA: TGTGCCAGCAGTAAGACAGGGGCCTTCTCTGGGGCCAACGTCCTGACTTTC
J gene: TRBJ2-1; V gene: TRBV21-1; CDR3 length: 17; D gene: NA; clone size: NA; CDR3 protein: CASSKVPSGMGAKEQFF; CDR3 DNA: TGTGCCAGCAGCAAAGTACCTAGCGGGATGGGCGCTAAAGAGCAGTTCTTC
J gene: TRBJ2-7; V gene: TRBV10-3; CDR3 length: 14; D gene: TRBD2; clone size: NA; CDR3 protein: CAISAGLDSYEQYF; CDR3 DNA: TGTGCCATCAGTGCAGGACTAGATTCCTACGAGCAGTACTTC
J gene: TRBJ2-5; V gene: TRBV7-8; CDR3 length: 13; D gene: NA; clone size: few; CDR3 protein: CASIGGQEETQYF; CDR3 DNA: TGTGCCAGCATAGGGGGACAAGAAGAGACCCAGTACTTC
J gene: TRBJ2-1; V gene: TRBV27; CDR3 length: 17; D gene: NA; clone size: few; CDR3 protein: CASSFFGQLSSYNEQFF; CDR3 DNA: TGTGCCAGCAGTTTTTTCGGACAGCTTAGCTCCTACAATGAGCAGTTCTTC
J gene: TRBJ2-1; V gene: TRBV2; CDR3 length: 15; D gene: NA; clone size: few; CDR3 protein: CASSVTGQSYNEQFF; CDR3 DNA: TGTGCCAGCAGTGTAACGGGACAATCCTACAATGAGCAGTTCTTC
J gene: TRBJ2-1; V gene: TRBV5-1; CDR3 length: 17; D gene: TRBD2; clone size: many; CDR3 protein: CASSLDGRTSGINEQFF; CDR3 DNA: TGCGCCAGCAGCTTGGACGGTCGGACTAGCGGGATCAATGAGCAGTTCTTC
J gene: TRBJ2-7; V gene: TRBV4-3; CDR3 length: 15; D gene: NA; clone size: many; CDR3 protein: CASSQDQGSSYEQYF; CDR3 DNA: TGCGCCAGCAGCCAAGACCAGGGGAGCTCCTACGAGCAGTACTTC
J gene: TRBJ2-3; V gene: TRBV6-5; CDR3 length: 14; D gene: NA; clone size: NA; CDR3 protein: CASGLGRAEDTQYF; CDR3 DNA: TGTGCCAGCGGGTTGGGCAGGGCCGAGGATACGCAGTATTTT
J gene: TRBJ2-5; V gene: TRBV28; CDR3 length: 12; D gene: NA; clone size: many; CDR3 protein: CASSQKGQTQYF; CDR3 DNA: TGTGCCAGCAGCCAAAAAGGCCAGACCCAGTACTTC
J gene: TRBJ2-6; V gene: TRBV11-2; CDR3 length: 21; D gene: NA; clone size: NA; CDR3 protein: CASSSLPVWGGLFSGANVLTF; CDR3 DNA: TGTGCCAGCAGCTCCCTTCCAGTTTGGGGGGGCCTTTTTTCTGGGGCCAACGTCCTGACTTTC
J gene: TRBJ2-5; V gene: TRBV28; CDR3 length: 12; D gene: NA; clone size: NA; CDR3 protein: CASRASQETQHF; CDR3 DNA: TGTGCCAGCAGAGCATCTCAAGAGACCCAGCACTTC
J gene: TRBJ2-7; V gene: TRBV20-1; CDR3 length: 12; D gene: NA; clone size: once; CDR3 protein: CSATGTPWEQYF; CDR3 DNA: TGCAGTGCCACCGGGACCCCGTGGGAGCAGTACTTC
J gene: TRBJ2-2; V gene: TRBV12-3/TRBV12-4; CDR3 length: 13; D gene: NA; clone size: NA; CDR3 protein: CASSLAYTGELFF; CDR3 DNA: TGTGCCAGCAGTTTAGCTTACACCGGGGAGCTGTTTTTT
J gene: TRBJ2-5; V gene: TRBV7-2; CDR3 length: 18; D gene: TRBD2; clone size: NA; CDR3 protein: CASSLTWPSGRMTETQYF; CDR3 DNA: TGTGCCAGCAGCCTGACATGGCCCAGCGGGAGAATGACAGAGACCCAGTACTTC
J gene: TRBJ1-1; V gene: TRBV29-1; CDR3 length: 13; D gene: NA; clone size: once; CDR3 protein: CSVEWGRGTEAFF; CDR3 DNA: TGCAGCGTTGAATGGGGTCGGGGCACTGAAGCTTTCTTT
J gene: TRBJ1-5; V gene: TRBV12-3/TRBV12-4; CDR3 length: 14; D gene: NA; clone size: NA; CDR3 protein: CASSMGLGNQPQHF; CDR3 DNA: TGTGCCAGCAGTATGGGGCTTGGCAATCAGCCCCAGCATTTT
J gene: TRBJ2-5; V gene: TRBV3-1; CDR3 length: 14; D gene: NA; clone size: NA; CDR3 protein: CASSQEPGVKEQYF; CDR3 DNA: TGTGCCAGCAGCCAAGAGCCCGGCGTAAAGGAGCAGTACTTC
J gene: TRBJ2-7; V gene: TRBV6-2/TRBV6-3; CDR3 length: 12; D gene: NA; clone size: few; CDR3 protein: CASSYSVNEQYF; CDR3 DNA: TGTGCCAGCAGTTACTCGGTAAACGAGCAGTACTTC
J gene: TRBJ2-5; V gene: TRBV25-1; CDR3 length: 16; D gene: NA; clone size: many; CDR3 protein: CASRPSGRVYQETQYF; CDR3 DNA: TGTGCCAGCAGGCCTAGTGGCAGGGTGTACCAAGAGACCCAGTACTTC
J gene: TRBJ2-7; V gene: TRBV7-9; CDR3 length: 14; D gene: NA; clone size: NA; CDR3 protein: CANSFSSASYEQYF; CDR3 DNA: TGTGCCAACAGCTTCTCTAGCGCCTCCTACGAGCAGTACTTC
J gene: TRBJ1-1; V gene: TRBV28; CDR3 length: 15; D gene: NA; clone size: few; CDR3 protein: CASSLRGALVSEAFF; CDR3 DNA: TGTGCCAGCAGTTTAAGGGGCGCCCTGGTCTCTGAAGCTTTCTTT
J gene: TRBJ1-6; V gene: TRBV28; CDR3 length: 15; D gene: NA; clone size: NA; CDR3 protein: CASSPYRRVGSPLHF; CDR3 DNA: TGTGCCAGCAGTCCATACAGGAGGGTAGGATCACCCCTCCACTTT
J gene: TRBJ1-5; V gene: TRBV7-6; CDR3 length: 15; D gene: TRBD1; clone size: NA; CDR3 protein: CASSRRTGPNQPQHF; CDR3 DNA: TGTGCCAGCAGCAGGCGGACAGGGCCGAATCAGCCCCAGCATTTT
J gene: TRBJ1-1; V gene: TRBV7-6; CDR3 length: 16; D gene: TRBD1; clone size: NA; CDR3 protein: CASSVRDRLLNTEAFF; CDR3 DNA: TGTGCCAGCAGCGTCCGGGACAGGCTACTGAACACTGAAGCTTTCTTT
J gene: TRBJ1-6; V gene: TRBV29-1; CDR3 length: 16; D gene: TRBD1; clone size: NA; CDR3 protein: CSVRLSGTGLNSPLHF; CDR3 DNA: TGCAGCGTTCGGCTTTCGGGGACAGGGCTCAATTCACCCCTCCACTTT
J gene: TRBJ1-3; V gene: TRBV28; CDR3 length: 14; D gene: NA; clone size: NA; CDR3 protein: CASSLEHNGNTIYF; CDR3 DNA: TGTGCCAGCAGTTTAGAACACAATGGAAACACCATATATTTT
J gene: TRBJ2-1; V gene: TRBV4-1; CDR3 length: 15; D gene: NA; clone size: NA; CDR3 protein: CASSQVTDSYNEQFF; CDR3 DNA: TGCGCCAGCAGCCAAGTCACCGACTCCTACAATGAGCAGTTCTTC
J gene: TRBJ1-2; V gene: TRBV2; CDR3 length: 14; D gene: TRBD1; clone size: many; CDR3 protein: CASSPTGLDYGYTF; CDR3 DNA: TGTGCCAGCAGTCCGACAGGGTTAGACTATGGCTACACCTTC
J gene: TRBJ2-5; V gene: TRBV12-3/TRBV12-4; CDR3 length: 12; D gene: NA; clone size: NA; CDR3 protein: CASRGIQETQYF; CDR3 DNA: TGTGCCAGCAGGGGGATCCAAGAGACCCAGTACTTC
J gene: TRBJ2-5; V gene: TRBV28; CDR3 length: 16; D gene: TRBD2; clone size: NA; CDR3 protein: CASSSRTSGDQETQYF; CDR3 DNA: TGTGCCAGCAGTTCCCGGACTAGCGGGGATCAAGAGACCCAGTACTTC
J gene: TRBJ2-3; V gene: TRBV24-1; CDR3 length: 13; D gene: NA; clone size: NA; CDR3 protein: CATSDPHTDTQYF; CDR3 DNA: TGTGCCACCAGTGATCCTCACACAGATACGCAGTATTTT
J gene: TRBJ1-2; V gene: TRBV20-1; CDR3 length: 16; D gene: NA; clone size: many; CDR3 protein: CSARPGGLPSNYGYTF; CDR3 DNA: TGCAGTGCGAGGCCGGGGGGCCTCCCTTCTAACTATGGCTACACCTTC
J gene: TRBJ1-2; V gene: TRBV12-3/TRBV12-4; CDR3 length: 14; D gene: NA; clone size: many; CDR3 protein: CASSFSPYSYGYTF; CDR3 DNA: TGTGCCAGCAGTTTTTCCCCGTATAGTTATGGCTACACCTTC
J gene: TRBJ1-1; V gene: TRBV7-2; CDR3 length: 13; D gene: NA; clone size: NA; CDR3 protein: CASSYLGGIEAFF; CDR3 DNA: TGTGCCAGCAGTTACTTAGGGGGTATTGAAGCTTTCTTT